This TCR beta chain was retrieved from a study of blood T cell repertoires in COVID-19. This table comes from immunoSEQ multiplex PCR, and its TCRdb copy is limited to in-frame clones, with some not included. The repertoire holds under 350,000 clones, about 93% seen once, with nearly 7% in the top ten. CDR1 and CDR2 from the germline V gene are SGDLS and YYNGEE. The CDR3 spans 16 residues. V lost 1 base and J lost 3; bases outside the gene matches: 5. The sample taken for sequencing was peripheral blood. This sequence joins TRBV9 and TRBJ2-2, with 8 bases lining up with TRBD2. The source is a woman aged 30 to 39 with COVID-19, enrolled during active disease. Here the CDR3 DNA reads TGTGCCAGCAGCGTAAGGGCGGGAGGCCACACCGGGGAGCTGTTTTTT. This gives the protein CASSVRAGGHTGELFF.